This TCR beta chain was profiled in a study of patients and donors after allogeneic stem cell transplantation. TCRdb independently ran MiXCR on the RT-PCR reads; one entry per CDR3 protein. The sample consists of around 82,000 distinct CDR3 sequences, around 5% of them appearing once. The table lists this clonotype with a few counts. The CDR3 contains 13 residues. Trimming removed 3 bases at V and 5 bases at J, with 10 bases between. CDR1 is LNHDA and CDR2 is SQIVND in the germline V gene (reference sequence). The sample consisted of blood, either unsorted or a sorted T cell fraction (not recorded which). The TCR comes from a human donor who was either an allogeneic HSCT recipient or a stem cell or donor lymphocyte infusion donor (not recorded which). It is not recorded whose cells these are; they may come from a transplant donor. V usage is TRBV19 and J usage is TRBJ2-5, with D possibly TRBD1 on 5 matching bases. The CDR3 reads CASSMVGAETQYF. The CDR3 region has the DNA TGTGCCAGTAGTATGGTAGGGGCTGAGACCCAGTACTTC.